These T cell receptor beta chains were read from a single sample in a study of T cell responses to AZD1222 COVID-19 vaccine. Measured with immunoSEQ multiplex PCR; TCRdb has only the in-frame clones, and not every one. The table has about 76,000 clones, approximately 80% seen once. Source: peripheral blood, taken 28 days after the second dose of the MenACWY control vaccine. The receptors come from an adult who received the MenACWY meningococcal vaccine as a control. Both conserved end residues are trimmed from each CDR3. Fields, in order: V gene, J gene, CDR3 protein.

TRBV18,TRBJ2-5,ASSPSRETQY
TRBV7-2,TRBJ2-6,ASSLRQGWANVLT
TRBV5-1,TRBJ1-1,ASSSGLQRGTNTEAF
TRBV2,TRBJ1-5,AVKQESNQPQH
TRBV9,TRBJ2-1,ASSVGSIPTYNEQF
TRBV6-5,TRBJ1-1,ASRPNRVIVEAF
TRBV28,TRBJ1-5,ASSFGDRVGQPQH
TRBV7-8,TRBJ2-6,ASSLNFGANVLT
TRBV11-2,TRBJ1-1,ASSFGQGREAF
TRBV2,TRBJ2-5,ASSDGLAGPIGTQY